These 25 T cell receptor beta chains share one sample of origin, sequenced in a study of blood T cell repertoires in COVID-19. TCRdb keeps only in-frame clones here, not all; method: immunoSEQ multiplex PCR. The data show about 110,000 clones, with 70% to 90% seen just once and approximately 5% held by the top ten. The material sequenced was peripheral blood. Receptors were obtained from a human donor in a cohort sampled during active COVID-19.

The chain links TRBV6-1 to TRBJ1-2; maybe TRBD1 (6 bases). Germline CDR1 and CDR2: MNHNS and SASEGT. This CDR3 is 15 amino acids long. Trimming shortened V by 0 bases and J by 2 bases, and 10 bases separated the two germline ends. This CDR3 reads CASSEASTGNYGYTF. The CDR3 DNA follows: TGTGCCAGCAGTGAAGCTTCTACAGGGAACTATGGCTACACCTTC.

This clone occurred once. The chain links TRBV6-5 to TRBJ2-1; 7 bases align to TRBD1. The germline gives CDR1 MNHEY, CDR2 SVGAGI. After removal of 0 bases from V and 12 bases from J, the junction contained 11 bases not matched to a gene. The CDR3 is made up of 15 amino acids. The DNA of the CDR3 is TGTGCCAGCAGTTACTCAGGGGGCGCGTTGCTCGGGCAGTTCTTC. Translated: CASSYSGGALLGQFF.

This chain links TRBV7-9 with TRBJ1-2; no firm D call. Germline V CDR1 and CDR2: SEHNR, FQNEAQ (reference sequence). This CDR3 comprises 13 residues. V lost 5 bases to trimming and J lost 4 bases, with 11 bases between them. In DNA, the CDR3 is TGTGCCAGCAGCCCTCTAGCCCCCTATGGCTACACCTTC. Protein: CASSPLAPYGYTF.

This sequence joins TRBV20-1 and TRBJ2-7; TRBD2 matches 7 bases. From germline, CDR1 is DFQATT and CDR2 SNEGSKA (reference sequence). This CDR3 region has 13 residues. After removal of 6 bases from V and 2 bases from J, the junction contained 7 bases not matched to a gene. The CDR3 loop is CSASGGGTYEQYF. CDR3 in DNA: TGCAGTGCCAGTGGCGGGGGAACCTACGAGCAGTACTTC.

The rearrangement links TRBV3-1 (or the pseudogene TRBV3-2) to TRBJ2-5; 9 bases are a match to TRBD2. CDR1 LGHDT and CDR2 YNNKEL come from the germline V gene (reference sequence). J gave up 5 bases and V 4 bases, and 14 bases lay outside the gene matches. The CDR3 is 17 amino acids. CDR3 sequence: CASSLRSRGGAVETQYF. CDR3 nucleotide sequence: TGTGCCAGCAGCCTGAGAAGCCGCGGGGGGGCTGTGGAGACCCAGTACTTC.

V gene TRBV5-1 combines with J gene TRBJ2-3; D is uncertain. This CDR3 has 12 amino acids. Germline V gene lookup returns CDR1 SGHRS and CDR2 YFSETQ. V lost 4 bases to trimming and J lost 4 bases, with 7 bases between them. The CDR3 nucleotides read TGCGCCAGCAGCGCCGAGGCAGATACGCAGTATTTT. Protein product: CASSAEADTQYF. Supplemented by reference TRBV5-1 and TRBJ2-3, the full variable domain reads KAGVTQTPRYLIKTRGQQVTLSCSPISGHRSVSWYQQTPGQGLQFLFEYFSETQRNKGNFPGRFSGRQFSNSRSEMNVSTLELGDSALYLCASSAEADTQYFGPGTRLTVL.

The V and J genes are TRBV9 and TRBJ2-1; 16 bases fit TRBD2. This CDR3 spans 16 amino acids. Germline CDR1 and CDR2: SGDLS and YYNGEE. The V and J ends lost 0 bases and 9 bases, in that order; junction bases with no gene match: 3. The CDR3 coding sequence is TGTGCCAGCAGCGTAGTGGGGACTAGCGGGAGGGGTGAGCAGTTCTTC. Its protein is CASSVVGTSGRGEQFF.

V gene TRBV4-3 combines with J gene TRBJ2-1, with no clear D. The CDR3 extends over 13 amino acids. The V gene lost 4 bases and the J gene lost 5 bases, with 9 bases spanning the gap. Germline V gene data show CDR1 as LGHNA and CDR2 as YSLEER. The CDR3: CASSLGSNNEQFF. The CDR3 DNA reads TGCGCCAGCAGCCTGGGCTCGAACAATGAGCAGTTCTTC.

V is TRBV28 and J is TRBJ1-5, with TRBD1 as a possible D gene (5 bases). Germline CDR1 MDHEN, CDR2 SYDVKM. V was trimmed by 2 bases and J by 2 bases, leaving 7 bases between them. The length of the CDR3 is 14 residues. DNA of the CDR3: TGTGCCAGCAGTTTAGGACACGGCAATCAGCCCCAGCATTTT. Residues: CASSLGHGNQPQHF.

The gene calls are TRBV27 and TRBJ2-5; TRBD2 matches 7 bases. Germline V gene lookup returns CDR1 MNHEY and CDR2 SMNVEV (reference sequence). The CDR3 totals 15 residues. Trimming cost V 1 base and J 4 bases; bases outside gene matches: 6. DNA for the CDR3: TGTGCCAGCAGTTTATTGGCACGCGGGGGAGAGACCCAGTACTTC. Translation: CASSLLARGGETQYF.

A word on this clone: One end of the junction is discordant with germline, which a read error may explain. The CDR3 spells CASRGRALRF. CDR3 bases: TGTGCCAGCAGGGGCAGGGCCCTGCGTTTT. The rearrangement joins TRBV12-3 or TRBV12-4 to TRBJ2-3, with a possible D match to TRBD1 (5 bases). This CDR3 comprises 10 residues.

This clone was counted a few times. The chain links TRBV29-1 to TRBJ2-7, with a possible D match to TRBD1 (6 bases). The CDR3 totals 15 residues. V lost 7 bases and J lost 5, with 24 bases in between. CDR1 and CDR2 from the germline V gene are SQVTM and ANQGSEA. Here the CDR3 DNA reads TGCAGCGCCGTGGACAGCGCCAACCCCTTCCACGAGCAGTACTTC. Translation gives CSAVDSANPFHEQYF.

The chain links TRBV5-5 to TRBJ2-3; the D gene is possibly TRBD2 (5 bases). Trimming removed 0 bases from V and 4 bases from J, with 12 bases in between. In germline, CDR1 is SGHKS, CDR2 YYEKEE (reference sequence). The CDR3 is made up of 15 amino acids. DNA for the CDR3: TGTGCCAGCAGCTTGGACGGGGTTTACGCAGATACGCAGTATTTT. Translating gives CASSLDGVYADTQYF.

In its sample, this clone was seen once. The chain employs TRBV7-6 and TRBJ2-7; D might be TRBD1 (5 bases). CDR1 SGHVS and CDR2 FNYEAQ come from the germline V gene. The CDR3 runs to 18 residues. Trimming removed 4 bases at V and 0 bases at J, with 22 bases between. Here the CDR3 reads CASSSPEFKAGISYEQYF. The CDR3 DNA reads TGTGCCAGCAGCTCCCCCGAATTTAAAGCAGGGATCTCCTACGAGCAGTACTTC.

The sample holds a few counts of this clone. The rearrangement joins TRBV30 to TRBJ2-7, with D perhaps TRBD1 (6 bases). This CDR3 contains 12 residues. The ends were cut back, 2 bases at V and 5 bases at J, with 10 bases in the middle. Germline V CDR1 and CDR2: GTSNPN, SVGIG (reference sequence). CDR3 nucleotide sequence: TGTGCCTGGAGTAGGGACACCCACGAGCAGTACTTC. It is translated as CAWSRDTHEQYF.

V usage is TRBV6-6 and J usage is TRBJ2-6, with 9 bases fitting TRBD1. Germline values: CDR1 MNHNY, CDR2 SVGAGI (reference sequence). After removal of 6 bases from V and 2 bases from J, the junction contained 2 bases not matched to a gene. The CDR3 length is 15 residues. The CDR3, as DNA: TGTGCCAGCAGCCGGACAGGGGCTGGGGCCAACGTCCTGACTTTC. This codes for CASSRTGAGANVLTF.

The V gene is TRBV9, the J gene TRBJ1-2, with a weak D call TRBD1 (5 bases). Deletions cut 1 base from V and 5 bases from J, with 12 bases between. Germline V CDR1 and CDR2: SGDLS, YYNGEE. This CDR3 has 14 residues. For the CDR3, the DNA is TGTGCCAGCAGCGTACTCGGCCAGGGTTATGGCTACACCTTC. This codes for CASSVLGQGYGYTF.

The chain uses TRBV10-3 and TRBJ2-7, with TRBD2 as a possible D gene (6 bases). The germline gives CDR1 ENHRY, CDR2 SYGVKD. The CDR3 has 16 residues. V lost 6 bases and J 3 bases, leaving 21 bases between the germline ends. The CDR3, as DNA: TGTGCCATCAGCTCCGGGACTCACAAGGGGAACTACGAGCAGTACTTC. It encodes CAISSGTHKGNYEQYF.

The J gene is TRBJ2-5, the V gene TRBV30; D may be TRBD2 (6 bases). Per germline, CDR1 GTSNPN and CDR2 SVGIG (reference sequence). Trimming stripped 0 bases from V and 5 bases from J, with 13 bases between. The CDR3 sequence is 14 residues long. Here the CDR3 reads CAWSVQLAGETQYF. DNA of the CDR3: TGTGCCTGGAGTGTACAACTAGCTGGGGAGACCCAGTACTTC.

The chain carries TRBV5-4 and TRBJ2-1, with TRBD2 matching 13 bases. Germline assignment: CDR1 SGHNT and CDR2 YYREEE (reference sequence). The CDR3 totals 16 residues. J lost 4 bases, V lost 4 bases, and 5 bases had no gene match. The DNA for the CDR3 is TGTGCCAGCAGCGTCGCGGGACTAGCGGGGTACAATGAGCAGTTCTTC. Translation: CASSVAGLAGYNEQFF.

The J gene is TRBJ2-3, the V gene TRBV7-2; 10 bases match TRBD2. The V segment lost 5 bases and the J segment 4 bases; nucleotides outside the gene matches: 9. Germline lookup yields CDR1 SGHTA and CDR2 FQGNSA. This CDR3 is 16 amino acids long. DNA for the CDR3: TGTGCCAGCAGCACCACTAGCGGGGAAGTATCAGATACGCAGTATTTT. This codes for CASSTTSGEVSDTQYF.

The CDR3 spells CSVTAWQGSSYEQYF. The CDR3, as DNA: TGCAGCGTTACCGCCTGGCAGGGGAGCTCCTACGAGCAGTACTTC. The V call is TRBV29-1, the J call TRBJ2-7, with D possibly matching TRBD1 (6 bases). The CDR3 is 15 amino acids. Germline V gene data show CDR1 as SQVTM and CDR2 as ANQGSEA. The V end lost 5 bases, the J end lost 0 bases, and 17 bases lay between the germline ends.

The chain carries TRBV28 and TRBJ2-1; 8 bases map to TRBD2. Trimming took 3 bases from V and 8 from J; bases not matched to a gene: 15. The CDR3 extends over 17 amino acids. Germline-derived CDR1 and CDR2 are MDHEN and SYDVKM. DNA for the CDR3: TGTGCCAGCAGTTTCCCCCAAAGAAGCGGGAGATGGTATGAGCAGTTCTTC. Protein: CASSFPQRSGRWYEQFF.

This clone appeared once. The chain recombines TRBV6-6 with TRBJ2-4; D may be TRBD2 (5 bases). CDR1 MNHNY and CDR2 SVGAGI come from the germline V gene (reference sequence). V lost 6 bases, J lost 3 bases, and 15 bases lay in between. This CDR3 is 15 amino acids long. CDR3 in amino acids: CASRPGNGVKNIQYF. CDR3 DNA: TGTGCCAGCAGACCCGGGAACGGGGTCAAAAACATTCAGTACTTC.

This clone was counted at least ten times. The rearrangement joins TRBV11-2 to TRBJ1-6, with D possibly being TRBD1 (6 bases). This CDR3 has 15 amino acids. V dropped 0 bases and J dropped 8 bases, with 11 bases sitting between them. Germline CDR1 reads SGHAT; CDR2 reads FQNNGV. CDR3 amino acids: CASSLEGGLDSPLHF. The DNA of the CDR3 is TGTGCCAGCAGCTTAGAGGGGGGGCTGGATTCACCCCTCCACTTT.